This T cell receptor (beta chain) originates from a study of CD8 T cells in Susac syndrome. The V and J ends lost 3 bases and 4 bases, in that order; junction bases with no gene match: 11. Per the germline V gene, CDR1 is SGDLS and CDR2 is YYNGEE. The CDR3 spans 16 residues. This clonotype was recorded only once. RNA amounts of roughly 0.5 to 1 ug underwent reverse transcription with random hexamers. TCRdb recomputed calls from the immunoSEQ multiplex PCR reads with MiXCR, one row per CDR3 protein. Of approximately 220,000 distinct CDR3 sequences in the sample, approximately 95% were seen once. This sequence joins TRBV9 and TRBJ1-2, with 8 bases lining up with TRBD1. The sequenced material came from CD4+ T cells from PBMCs. This clonotype was sampled from a human donor with multiple sclerosis. CDR3 nucleotide sequence: TGTGCCAGCAGCGCGGACGCGGGACAGGACTCCTATGGCTACACCTTC. This encodes CASSADAGQDSYGYTF.